The entry below describes one T cell receptor beta chain. The data are from a study of blood T cell repertoires in COVID-19. Sequencing was performed with immunoSEQ multiplex PCR; in TCRdb, only in-frame clones are kept and a portion is missing. The sample yields approximately 98,000 clones, 82% seen once. The CDR3 spans 14 residues. Germline CDR1 reads WNHNN; CDR2 reads SYGVQD (reference sequence). V lost 0 bases and J lost 3, with 9 bases in between. The chain combines TRBV10-1 with TRBJ2-7; D is possibly TRBD2 (6 bases). The TCR comes from a man older than 75 with acute or convalescent COVID-19. Sample: peripheral blood. This chain's CDR3 is CASSESTGSYEQYF. In nucleotides, the CDR3 is TGCGCCAGCAGTGAGTCGACCGGGAGCTACGAGCAGTACTTC.